The TCR beta chain under discussion was sequenced for a study of T and B cells in COVID-19 patients. To note about this clonotype: Antigen specificity is unknown.

Each TRB amplification used roughly 230-550 ng of genomic DNA from blood. Study findings and constraints: Patients with COVID-19 reportedly showed strongly skewed T cell receptor beta variable and joining gene usage.

TRB rearrangements were amplified by multiplex PCR with BIOMED2 TRB-A/B primers. TCRdb reanalysed the multiplex PCR reads using MiXCR and keeps one entry per CDR3 protein. Here the sample spans 5,500 to 8,000 distinct CDR3 sequences, 20% to 25% being singletons. The V gene's germline CDR1 is MGHRA and CDR2 YSYEKL. Trimming shortened V by 0 bases and J by 7 bases, and 13 bases separated the two germline ends. The CDR3 contains 15 residues. V gene TRBV4-1 combines with J gene TRBJ1-5; D gene ambiguous. Sample: blood. The origin of this receptor is a human donor who had recovered from COVID-19. Here the CDR3 reads CASSQDDTVYQPQHF. The CDR3 region has the DNA TGCGCCAGCAGCCAAGACGACACAGTGTACCAGCCCCAGCATTTT.